This passage covers 23 T cell receptor beta chains from one sample sequenced in a study of cytomegalovirus exposure and HLA in healthy donors (dated by TCRdb to 2016 to 2017). Libraries were built with the immunoSEQ multiplex PCR assay. A mixture of 60 forward primers for TCR Vbeta segments and 13 reverse primers for TCR Jbeta segments was used in the multiplex PCR. In TCRdb, the immuneACCESS table is reduced to in-frame sequences with V and J assigned. These tables do not hold every clone; where another copy was compared, an unresolved V gene accounts for under half, and the others remain unexplained. The table for this sample lists about 110,000 clones; around 62% of them were counted only once. The ten most abundant clones make up about 3.8% of the sample. Material: PBMCs. The source is a man in his thirties or forties in good health and CMV-seropositive.

The sample holds a few counts of this clone. The chain employs TRBV6-6 and TRBJ1-1; D not resolved. Germline CDR1 and CDR2: MNHNY and SVGAGI (reference sequence). Between the trimmed V and J ends, which lost 0 bases and 7 bases, there was a span of 12 bases. The CDR3 is 14 residues long. CDR3 nucleotides: TGTGCCAGCAGTTACTCGAGGTCGCTTTTTGAAGCTTTCTTT. Its protein is CASSYSRSLFEAFF.

This chain connects TRBV6-6 to TRBJ1-5; D possibly corresponds to TRBD1 (6 bases). Looked up from germline, CDR1 is MNHNY and CDR2 is SVGAGI (reference sequence). The CDR3 totals 16 residues. Trimming pared 7 bases from V and 11 bases from J, leaving 27 bases between. CDR3 bases: TGTGCCAGCACGCAATCTCTCCTCCAGGGGAAGTTGTCCCAGCATTTT. This translates into CASTQSLLQGKLSQHF.

This clone was seen only a few times. The CDR3: CASRIDSGNTIYF. The CDR3 nucleotides are TGTGCCAGCAGGATAGACTCTGGAAACACCATATATTTT. V is TRBV7-9 and J is TRBJ1-3; D ambiguous. The CDR3 has 13 residues. CDR1 is SEHNR and CDR2 is FQNEAQ in the germline V gene (reference sequence). The V and J ends lost 6 bases and 0 bases respectively, with 6 bases between them.

V gene TRBV28 combines with J gene TRBJ1-6; 9 nucleotides line up with TRBD1. The CDR3 extends over 17 amino acids. Germline-derived CDR1 and CDR2 are MDHEN and SYDVKM. The V segment lost 6 bases and the J segment 1 base; nucleotides outside the gene matches: 7. The CDR3 DNA is TGTGCCAGCAGGTCACAGGGGGCAGGATCCTATAATTCACCCCTCCACTTT. This encodes CASRSQGAGSYNSPLHF.

This clone was counted only a few times. The J gene is TRBJ2-5, the V gene TRBV5-4, with a weak D call TRBD2 (6 bases). Germline CDR1 SGHNT, CDR2 YYREEE (reference sequence). V was cut by 10 bases and J by 7 bases, with 20 bases left in between. This CDR3 spans 13 amino acids. The CDR3 DNA reads as TGTGCCCTCCGGAGGGGTCCCGGTGGGACCCAGTACTTC. The encoded protein is CALRRGPGGTQYF. Together with reference TRBV5-4 and TRBJ2-5, the CDR3 gives the full variable domain: ETGVTQSPTHLIKTRGQQVTLRCSSQSGHNTVSWYQQALGQGPQFIFQYYREEENGRGNFPPRFSGLQFPNYSSELNVNALELDDSALYLCALRRGPGGTQYFGPGTRLLVL.

CDR3 sequence (DNA): TGCGCCAGCAGCCAGACCACCCGGGGGGGATCCAAAAACATTCAGTACTTC. Translation: CASSQTTRGGSKNIQYF. The chain recombines TRBV4-1 with TRBJ2-4; TRBD2 matches at 8 bases. The CDR3 loop spans 17 amino acids. V lost 3 bases and J lost 2; bases outside the gene matches: 9. Germline values: CDR1 MGHRA, CDR2 YSYEKL.

For this clone: One junction end does not reproduce the germline sequence, and a read error may be involved. The V gene is TRBV7-7, the J gene TRBJ2-2, with 10 positions matching TRBD1. The CDR3 consists of 16 residues. Germline CDR1 reads SSHAT; CDR2 reads FNYEAQ (reference sequence). The CDR3 nucleotides read TGTGCTAGCAGCTTAACCGGGACAGGGGTACCCGGGGAGCTGTTTTTT. This gives the protein CASSLTGTGVPGELFF. The full variable domain, completed using reference TRBV7-7 and TRBJ2-2, is GAGVSQSPRYKVTKRGQDVTLRCDPISSHATLYWYQQALGQGPEFLTYFNYEAQPDKSGLPSDRFSAERPEGSISTLTIQRTEQRDSAMYRCASSLTGTGVPGELFFGEGSRLTVL.

The gene calls are TRBV19 and TRBJ1-2; no firm D call. CDR1 and CDR2 (germline): LNHDA, SQIVND (reference sequence). V shed 6 bases and J shed 7 bases, with 18 bases lying between them. The CDR3 runs 14 residues. The CDR3, as DNA: TGTGCCAGTAGGTATCGGATAGGCACTAGTGGCTACACCTTC. Amino acids: CASRYRIGTSGYTF.

Comments on this clone: At one end the junction does not follow the germline gene, possibly because of a read error. The chain uses TRBV7-9 and TRBJ1-3, with 7 bases identical to TRBD1. This CDR3 comprises 15 residues. From germline, CDR1 is SEHNR and CDR2 FQNEAQ (reference sequence). CDR3 sequence: CSSSLEGTAGNTIYF. In DNA form, the CDR3 reads TGTTCCAGCAGCTTAGAGGGGACAGCTGGAAACACCATATATTTT.

CDR3 sequence reads: CASSLVTGGPYEQYF. The CDR3 DNA reads as TGCGCCAGCAGCTTAGTAACAGGGGGCCCCTACGAGCAGTACTTC. V and J are TRBV5-1 and TRBJ2-7; 9 nucleotides match TRBD1. The germline V gene encodes CDR1 SGHRS and CDR2 YFSETQ. The CDR3 runs 15 residues. V shed 2 bases and J 2 bases; nucleotides not matched to a gene: 5.

The table lists this clone with a count of one. V is TRBV4-1 and J is TRBJ1-1; 10 bases fit TRBD1. The CDR3 extends over 15 amino acids. The germline CDR1 and CDR2 sequences are MGHRA and YSYEKL. The V segment lost 4 bases and the J segment 3 bases; nucleotides outside the gene matches: 5. The CDR3: CASSRGTGEDTEAFF. The DNA of the CDR3 is TGCGCCAGCAGCCGTGGGACAGGGGAGGACACTGAAGCTTTCTTT.

This clone occurred a few times. The V and J genes are TRBV6-6 and TRBJ2-1; D might be TRBD2 (6 bases). The CDR3 length is 11 residues. Per the germline V gene, CDR1 is MNHNY and CDR2 is SVGAGI (reference sequence). V was cut by 7 bases and J by 6 bases, with 7 bases left in between. This CDR3 reads CASKTSNEQFF. In DNA form, the CDR3 reads TGTGCCAGCAAGACTAGCAATGAGCAGTTCTTC.

In its sample, this clone was seen a few times. This CDR3 is CASSLSMTGVGSPLHF. The CDR3 region has the DNA TGTGCCAGCAGCTTATCGATGACAGGGGTCGGTTCACCCCTCCACTTT. This rearrangement joins TRBV11-3 to TRBJ1-6; TRBD1 agrees at 8 bases. The trim removed 2 bases at V and 9 bases at J, leaving 9 bases unmatched. Per the germline V gene, CDR1 is SGHNT and CDR2 is YENEEA. This CDR3 comprises 16 residues.

The chain has TRBV7-9 and TRBJ2-2; D unclear. CDR3 length: 11 residues. The V gene lost 7 bases and the J gene lost 7 bases, with 7 bases spanning the gap. Germline V gives CDR1 SEHNR, CDR2 FQNEAQ (reference sequence). Here the CDR3 reads CASTSYGELFF. The DNA for the CDR3 is TGTGCCAGCACCTCTTACGGGGAGCTGTTTTTT.

This chain joins TRBV13 and TRBJ1-6; no firm D call. Trimming removed 0 bases from V and 8 bases from J, with 11 bases in between. Germline V gives CDR1 PRHDT, CDR2 FYEKMQ (reference sequence). The CDR3 extends over 15 amino acids. CDR3 sequence (DNA): TGTGCCAGCAGCTTAGGCCCAGATAAATATTCACCCCTCCACTTT. Its translation is CASSLGPDKYSPLHF.

This chain links TRBV7-9 with TRBJ2-7; D is undetermined. Germline V CDR1 and CDR2: SEHNR, FQNEAQ (reference sequence). Trimming removed 2 bases at V and 6 bases at J, with 8 bases between. This CDR3 is built from 12 residues. CDR3 nucleotides: TGTGCCAGCAGCTTATGGAGCTTCGAGCAGTACTTC. Translated, it gives CASSLWSFEQYF.

About this clone itself: A junction end diverges from the germline sequence, so it may reflect a read error. The J gene is TRBJ2-7, the V gene TRBV7-9; 12 bases line up with TRBD1. CDR3 length equals 16 residues. CDR1 SEHNR and CDR2 FQNEAQ come from the germline V gene (reference sequence). The CDR3 sequence: CSSSLVPGTGGDEQYF. The CDR3 nucleotides read TGTTCCAGCAGTCTTGTCCCGGGGACAGGGGGCGACGAGCAGTACTTC.

This clone was recorded once. The rearrangement uses TRBV9 and TRBJ2-2; D may be TRBD1 (6 bases). Germline V CDR1 and CDR2: SGDLS, YYNGEE. Trimming removed 6 bases at V and 4 bases at J, with 16 bases between. The CDR3 totals 15 residues. CDR3 DNA: TGTGCCAGCAAGGCCGGGACAACCGTCACCGGGGAGCTGTTTTTT. Translation: CASKAGTTVTGELFF.

This clone was recorded only once. The chain couples TRBV6-6 to TRBJ2-5; possible D gene TRBD2, 5 bases. The CDR3 totals 13 residues. Germline V gene sequence: CDR1 MNHNY, CDR2 SVGAGI (reference sequence). The V and J ends lost 2 bases and 5 bases respectively, with 9 bases between them. This chain's CDR3 is CASSYPDFETQYF. The DNA for the CDR3 is TGTGCCAGCAGTTACCCGGACTTTGAGACCCAGTACTTC.

The rearrangement uses TRBV11-3 and TRBJ2-3, with 11 positions matching TRBD2. V lost 1 base to trimming and J lost 1 base; unmatched junction nucleotides: 4. Germline V gene lookup returns CDR1 SGHNT and CDR2 YENEEA. The CDR3 contains 17 residues. For the CDR3, the DNA is TGTGCCAGCAGCTTAGGTCTAGCGGGGGGCCGCACAGATACGCAGTATTTT. The encoded protein is CASSLGLAGGRTDTQYF.

This chain connects TRBV7-2 to TRBJ1-3; D gene ambiguous. From germline, CDR1 is SGHTA and CDR2 FQGNSA. Trimming removed 3 bases at V and 0 bases at J, with 9 bases between. This CDR3 spans 15 amino acids. The CDR3: CASSLVGSSGNTIYF. Here the CDR3 DNA reads TGTGCCAGCAGCTTGGTCGGGTCCTCTGGAAACACCATATATTTT.

The chain couples TRBV5-1 to TRBJ2-5; 12 bases line up with TRBD1. The CDR3 contains 13 residues. Unmatched junction bases numbered 4, after V lost 8 bases and J lost 5 bases. Germline-derived CDR1 and CDR2 are SGHRS and YFSETQ. In DNA, the CDR3 is TGCGCCAGTGAGGGACAGGGGGCTGAGACCCAGTACTTC. This gives the protein CASEGQGAETQYF.

This clone was recorded only once. This chain connects TRBV27 to TRBJ1-1; maybe TRBD1 (6 bases). CDR3 size: 14 residues. Trimming removed 6 bases at V and 2 bases at J, with 13 bases between. Germline lookup yields CDR1 MNHEY and CDR2 SMNVEV (reference sequence). CDR3 loop: CASSYYGTNTEAFF. CDR3 coding DNA: TGTGCCAGCAGCTATTACGGGACAAACACTGAAGCTTTCTTT.